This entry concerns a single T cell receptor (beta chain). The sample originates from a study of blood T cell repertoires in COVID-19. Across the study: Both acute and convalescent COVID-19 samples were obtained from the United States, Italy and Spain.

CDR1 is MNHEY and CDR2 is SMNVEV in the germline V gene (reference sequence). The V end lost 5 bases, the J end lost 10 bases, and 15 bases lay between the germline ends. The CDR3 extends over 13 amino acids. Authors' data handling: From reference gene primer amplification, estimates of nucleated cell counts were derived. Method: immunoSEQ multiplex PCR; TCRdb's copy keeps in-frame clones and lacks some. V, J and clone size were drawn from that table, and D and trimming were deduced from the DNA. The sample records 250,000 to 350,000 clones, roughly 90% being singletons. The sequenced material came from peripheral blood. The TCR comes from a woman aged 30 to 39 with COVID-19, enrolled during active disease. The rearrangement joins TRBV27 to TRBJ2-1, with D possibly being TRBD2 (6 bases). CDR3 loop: CASSAAGSWEQFF. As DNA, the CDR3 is TGTGCCAGCAGTGCGGCGGGGAGTTGGGAGCAGTTCTTC.